The text below deals with one T cell receptor beta chain. This clone's antigen is unknown. The record has no base qualities; no much larger clone is one base away. This sample stems from a study of blood T cell repertoires in COVID-19 (dated by TCRdb to 2019 to 2021). For context, the study as a whole: Samples from collaborators originated in the United States, Italy and Spain and spanned both the acute and convalescent phases of COVID-19. The material from the prospective study consisted of cDNA or gDNA derived from T cells, B-cell-depleted T cells, or PBMCs. Deeply sampled blood TCRbeta repertoires from subjects exposed to, actively infected with, or recovered from COVID-19 were included in the dataset. A freely available public database, intended as a resource for researchers studying the immune response to SARS-CoV-2, is where the repertoires were released. Samples were obtained from the ongoing ImmuneRACE study (first 160 participants) and from approximately 1,200 subjects provided by 6 global collaborators. The sample metadata nearly always contained a de-identified subject ID, COVID-19 status, age in years and sex. Where HLA class I and class II types were available, the types were taken from metadata supplied by the sample provider, not from assay-based typing.

Collaborating institutions collected whole blood in K2EDTA tubes following their own protocols. Collaborator samples were shipped for TCRbeta analysis as frozen whole blood, isolated PBMCs, or DNA extracted from either sample type. The immunoSEQ Assay, a bias-controlled multiplex PCR, was used to amplify TCRbeta CDR3 regions from genomic DNA. The study's own analysis went as follows. Nucleated cell counts per sample were estimated from amplification of reference gene primers within the assay. To quantify the absolute abundance of each unique TCRbeta CDR3 rearrangement, sequence reads were collapsed and filtered. Productive Simpson clonality was computed per sample as the square root of Simpson's diversity index over productive rearrangements. TCRdb obtained this table from immuneACCESS and retained in-frame rearrangements with V and J assigned. These tables miss some clones; where compared with another copy, unresolved V genes account for less than half of the shortfall, and the remainder is unexplained. V and J calls and clone size come straight from that table; D and trimming were deduced from the DNA. The sample table contains 190,000 or so clones; only one count was recorded for approximately 82% of them. The leading ten clones occupy roughly 2.9% of the sample.

Per the germline V gene, SGHDT is the CDR1 and YYEEEE is the CDR2. V is shortened by 1 base, J by 2 bases, and the region joining them spans 13 bases. Its CDR3 holds 15 amino acids, cysteine through phenylalanine. The sequence is cut down to CDR3 DNA, 45 bases in frame from base 1. Overall study outcomes, separate from this receptor: How much clinical and demographic metadata was included differed by source and by participant, and the metadata was provided uncurated.

This sequence was found in a man in his fifties or sixties with active or convalescent COVID-19. The sample comprised peripheral blood. The chain employs TRBV5-6 and TRBJ2-7; the D gene is possibly TRBD1, with 5 bases matching. The DNA is TGTGCCAGCAGCTTGTTTTTGGTCAGGGCCTACGAGCAGTACTTC. Translated, this is CASSLFLVRAYEQYF.